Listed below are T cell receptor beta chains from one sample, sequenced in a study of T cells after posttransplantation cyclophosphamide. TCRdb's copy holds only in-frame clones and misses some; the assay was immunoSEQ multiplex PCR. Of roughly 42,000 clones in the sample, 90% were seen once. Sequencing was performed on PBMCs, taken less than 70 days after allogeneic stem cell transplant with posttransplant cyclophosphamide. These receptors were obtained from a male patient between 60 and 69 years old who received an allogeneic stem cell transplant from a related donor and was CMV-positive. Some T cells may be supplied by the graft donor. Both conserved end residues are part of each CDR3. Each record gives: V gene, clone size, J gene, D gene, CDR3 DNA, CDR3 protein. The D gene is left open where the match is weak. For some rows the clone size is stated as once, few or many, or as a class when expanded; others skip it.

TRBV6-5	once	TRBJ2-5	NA	TGTGCCAGCAGCAGACCGGGACACCTACAAGAGACCCAGTACTTC	CASSRPGHLQETQYF
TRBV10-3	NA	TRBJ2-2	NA	TGTGCCATCAGTGACCGACCCGGGGACACCGGGGAGCTGTTTTTT	CAISDRPGDTGELFF
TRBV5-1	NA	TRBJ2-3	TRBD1	TGCGCCAGCAGCTCAGTGGGACAGGGGGCCACAGATACGCAGTATTTT	CASSSVGQGATDTQYF
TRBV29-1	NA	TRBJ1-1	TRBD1	TGCAGCGTTAGTCGGACAGGGGGCAACACTGAAGCTTTCTTT	CSVSRTGGNTEAFF
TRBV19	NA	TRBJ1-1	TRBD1	TGTGCCAGTACAGCCGGGACAGCTTACACTGAAGCTTTCTTT	CASTAGTAYTEAFF
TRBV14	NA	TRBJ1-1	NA	TGTGCCAGCAGCCCCCAGACAGGAAACACTGAAGCTTTCTTT	CASSPQTGNTEAFF
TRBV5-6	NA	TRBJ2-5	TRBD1	TGTGCCAGCAGTCCCGGGACAGGGGGGGAGACCCAGTACTTC	CASSPGTGGETQYF
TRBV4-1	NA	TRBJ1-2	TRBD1	TGCGCCAGCAGCATCGGACAGGGGAGTTCCTATGGCTACACCTTC	CASSIGQGSSYGYTF
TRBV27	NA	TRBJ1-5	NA	TGTGCCAGCATTCACAGCGGGGTCCATAATCAGCCCCAGCATTTT	CASIHSGVHNQPQHF
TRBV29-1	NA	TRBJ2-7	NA	TGCAGCGTTGCGGAGGGAGCCGAGCAGTACTTC	CSVAEGAEQYF
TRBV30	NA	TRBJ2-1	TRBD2	TGTGCCTGGAGTGTAGGGGCGGGGGGAGGCAATGAGCAGTTCTTC	CAWSVGAGGGNEQFF
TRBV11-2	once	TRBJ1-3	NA	TGTGCCAGCAGCTTTTCCGGAGGGAGCACCATATATTTT	CASSFSGGSTIYF
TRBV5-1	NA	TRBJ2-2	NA	TGCGCCAGCAGCTTGGCTCCCAGGGGTGGGACCGGGGAGCTGTTTTTT	CASSLAPRGGTGELFF
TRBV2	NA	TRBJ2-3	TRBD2	TGTGCCAGCAGTCTTAGCGGGGGGAACACAGATACGCAGTATTTT	CASSLSGGNTDTQYF
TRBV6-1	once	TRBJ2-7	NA	TGTGCCAGCCGAGAGGGTCATGATTCCTACGAGCAGTACTTC	CASREGHDSYEQYF
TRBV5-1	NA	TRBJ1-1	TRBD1	TGCGCCAGCAGCGTGCAGGGACAGGGGACGGCTGAAGCTTTCTTT	CASSVQGQGTAEAFF
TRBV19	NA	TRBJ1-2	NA	TGTGCCAGTAGTATGGAGGGGAGGAACACCTTC	CASSMEGRNTF
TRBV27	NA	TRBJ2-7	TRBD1	TGTGCCAGCAGTTCCGAGACAGGGGGAGAATCGAGCTACGAGCAGTACTTC	CASSSETGGESSYEQYF
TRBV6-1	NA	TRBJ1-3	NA	TGTGCCAGCAGTGAAACGGTATCTGGAAACACCATATATTTT	CASSETVSGNTIYF
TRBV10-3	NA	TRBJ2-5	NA	TGTGCCATCAGTGGAACAGGGAACCAAGAGACCCAGTACTTC	CAISGTGNQETQYF
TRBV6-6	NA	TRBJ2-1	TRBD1	TGTGCCAGCAGCACCGGACAGGGTCAGTACAATGAGCAGTTCTTC	CASSTGQGQYNEQFF
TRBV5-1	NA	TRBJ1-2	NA	TGCGCCAGCAGCTTGGGAGTCTATGGCTACACCTTC	CASSLGVYGYTF
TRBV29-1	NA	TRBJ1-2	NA	TGCAGCGTCCAGCCCTATGAGCGGGGAGGCTACACCTTC	CSVQPYERGGYTF
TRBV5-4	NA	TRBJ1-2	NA	TGTGCCAGCAGCTTCGAACAGAGATCTATGGGCTACACCTTC	CASSFEQRSMGYTF
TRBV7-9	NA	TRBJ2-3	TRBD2	TGTGCCAGCAGCGTATGGACACCCAAGCGGGGATGGGACACAGATACGCAGTATTTT	CASSVWTPKRGWDTDTQYF
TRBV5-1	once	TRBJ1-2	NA	TGCGCCAGCAGCTTGGTGACAGGTTCTAACTATGGCTACACCTTC	CASSLVTGSNYGYTF
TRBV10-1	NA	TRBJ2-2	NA	TGCGCCAGCAGTGAATATGCACGGGGCGGGATCGGCGGCACCGGGGAGCTGTTTTTT	CASSEYARGGIGGTGELFF
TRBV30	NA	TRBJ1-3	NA	TGTGCCTGGAGTGTACACCGTTTCTCTGGAAACACCATATATTTT	CAWSVHRFSGNTIYF
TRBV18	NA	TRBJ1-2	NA	TGTGCCAGCTCACCAGACCGGGTTTCCAACTATGGCTACACCTTC	CASSPDRVSNYGYTF
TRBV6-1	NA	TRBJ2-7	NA	TGTGCCAGCAGTGAGCTGGGGGCAGGGAAAGAGCAGTACTTC	CASSELGAGKEQYF
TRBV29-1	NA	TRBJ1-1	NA	TGCAGCGTTCGACTACAATCGAACACTGAAGCTTTCTTT	CSVRLQSNTEAFF
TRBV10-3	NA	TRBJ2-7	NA	TGTGCCATCAGTGGATGGGACACATACGAGCAGTACTTC	CAISGWDTYEQYF
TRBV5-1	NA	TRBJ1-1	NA	TGCGCCAGCAGCTTGGATCCGGTTCCGAACACTGAAGCTTTCTTT	CASSLDPVPNTEAFF
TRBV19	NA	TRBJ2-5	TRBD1	TGTGCCAGTAGTCCCGACAGGGGGGAGACCCAGTACTTC	CASSPDRGETQYF
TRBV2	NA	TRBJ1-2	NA	TGTGCCAGCGGAGGACAGCTAGCCTATGGCTACACCTTC	CASGGQLAYGYTF
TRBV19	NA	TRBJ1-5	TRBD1	TGTGCCAGTAATAACAGGGGGCCCTCCGTTGTAGGCAATCAGCCCCAGCATTTT	CASNNRGPSVVGNQPQHF
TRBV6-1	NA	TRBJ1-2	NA	TGTGCCAGCAACTTACAGGGCAAGGATGGCTACACCTTC	CASNLQGKDGYTF